This T cell receptor beta chain was captured by sequencing in a study of blood T cell repertoires in COVID-19. Only in-frame clones appear in the TCRdb table, and some are missing; sequencing was by immunoSEQ multiplex PCR. The sample lists some 30,000 clones; roughly 89% were seen once. Germline assignment: CDR1 SNHLY and CDR2 FYNNEI. Trimming took 5 bases from V and 4 from J, leaving 12 bases between them. The CDR3 covers 13 residues. The receptor's source is a man aged 55 to 70 with active COVID-19. The V call is TRBV2, the J call TRBJ2-7; D may be TRBD1 (6 bases). Material: peripheral blood. Written as DNA, the CDR3 is TGTGCCAGCAGTTTGGACAGAGGATACGAGCAGTACTTC. This codes for CASSLDRGYEQYF.